A single sample gave rise to the 30 T cell receptor beta chains below, sequenced in a study of blood T cell repertoires in COVID-19. This table comes from immunoSEQ multiplex PCR, and its TCRdb copy is limited to in-frame clones, with some not included. The sample yields 50,000 to 65,000 clones, 80% to 95% seen once. Input material: peripheral blood. The receptors were gathered from a human donor in a cohort sampled during active COVID-19.

The chain employs TRBV2 and TRBJ1-5; D is undetermined. Germline CDR1 SNHLY, CDR2 FYNNEI. V was trimmed by 7 bases and J by 1 base, leaving 11 bases between them. CDR3 length: 14 residues. The CDR3 DNA is TGTGCCAGCAAAGGAGGGTCCAGCAATCAGCCCCAGCATTTT. Encoded protein: CASKGGSSNQPQHF.

The gene calls are TRBV4-3 and TRBJ1-2; 8 bases line up with TRBD1. The CDR3 covers 15 residues. Per germline, CDR1 LGHNA and CDR2 YSLEER. V dropped 1 base and J dropped 2; count of bases not matched to a gene: 3. CDR3 region: CASSQGQGANYGYTF. DNA for the CDR3: TGCGCCAGCAGCCAAGGCCAGGGGGCGAACTATGGCTACACCTTC.

Notes on this clone: At one end the junction does not follow the germline gene, possibly because of a read error. The rearrangement uses TRBV7-2 and TRBJ2-3; TRBD2 matches 9 bases. The length of the CDR3 is 14 residues. Germline CDR1 reads SGHTA; CDR2 reads FQGNSA. The CDR3 DNA sequence: TGTGCCAGCAGTTTAGCGGGGGCCAAAGATACGCAGTATTTT. It translates to CASSLAGAKDTQYF.

This chain uses TRBV7-9 with TRBJ2-7; weak D call: TRBD1 (5 bases). The germline V and J ends were trimmed by 1 base and 2 bases, with 12 bases remaining between them. From germline, CDR1 is SEHNR and CDR2 FQNEAQ (reference sequence). The CDR3 consists of 15 residues. CDR3 sequence: CASSLDPRVPYEQYF. CDR3 DNA: TGTGCCAGCAGCTTAGACCCCAGGGTTCCCTACGAGCAGTACTTC.

V gene TRBV27 combines with J gene TRBJ2-1; the D gene is possibly TRBD2 (7 bases). Between the trimmed V and J ends, which lost 3 bases and 8 bases, there was a span of 20 bases. The CDR3 covers 16 residues. Germline CDR1 is MNHEY and CDR2 is SMNVEV (reference sequence). DNA for the CDR3: TGTGCCAGCAGTTTTAGGGCGGGGGCACGTCGCGATGAGCAGTTCTTC. It yields the protein CASSFRAGARRDEQFF.

The chain uses TRBV2 and TRBJ2-2; D possibly corresponds to TRBD1 (6 bases). In germline, CDR1 is SNHLY, CDR2 FYNNEI. The CDR3 has 14 residues. V lost 6 bases, J lost 3 bases, and 11 bases lay in between. CDR3 in amino acids: CASSADRYTGELFF. CDR3 sequence (DNA): TGTGCCAGCAGCGCGGACAGATACACCGGGGAGCTGTTTTTT. The full variable domain, completed using reference TRBV2 and TRBJ2-2, is EPEVTQTPSHQVTQMGQEVILRCVPISNHLYFYWYRQILGQKVEFLVSFYNNEISEKSEIFDDQFSVERPDGSNFTLKIRSTKLEDSAMYFCASSADRYTGELFFGEGSRLTVL.

This chain connects TRBV9 to TRBJ2-2; TRBD2 is a possible D gene (5 bases). Germline V CDR1 and CDR2: SGDLS, YYNGEE. This CDR3 spans 14 amino acids. V was trimmed by 0 bases and J by 8 bases, leaving 11 bases between them. As DNA, the CDR3 is TGTGCCAGCAGCGTAGGTCGGGGATCAGGGGAGCTGTTTTTT. Translated, it gives CASSVGRGSGELFF.

The chain combines TRBV27 with TRBJ1-6; D is perhaps TRBD1 (5 bases). Germline V CDR1 and CDR2: MNHEY, SMNVEV (reference sequence). CDR3 length: 15 residues. With 2 bases removed from V and 7 bases from J, the gap between germline ends came to 12 bases. This chain's CDR3 is CASSLGQGGNSPLHF. The CDR3 DNA sequence: TGTGCCAGCAGTTTAGGTCAGGGCGGCAATTCACCCCTCCACTTT.

A single count supports this clone. This chain uses TRBV21-1 with TRBJ2-7; the DNA was not compared with TRBD1, the D call given in the table. TRBV21-1 is noted as a pseudogene. This CDR3 comprises 14 residues. The CDR3 sequence: CASSKQVAPYEQYF. The DNA of the CDR3 is TGTGCCAGCAGCAAGCAGGTTGCCCCCTACGAGCAGTACTTC.

The J gene is TRBJ2-3, the V gene TRBV4-3; 15 bases are a match to TRBD2. The junction had 4 bases not matched to a gene; V was cut back by 6 bases and J by 6 bases. The CDR3 covers 15 residues. CDR1 LGHNA and CDR2 YSLEER come from the germline V gene. The CDR3 is CASSGLAGGFDTQYF. DNA of the CDR3: TGCGCCAGCAGTGGACTAGCGGGAGGGTTCGATACGCAGTATTTT.

The V gene is TRBV9, the J gene TRBJ2-7; 7 bases are a match to TRBD2. Looked up from germline, CDR1 is SGDLS and CDR2 is YYNGEE. The length of the CDR3 is 14 residues. V shed 0 bases, J shed 4 bases, and the junction held 4 bases outside the gene matches. The CDR3 loop reads CASSVGYGGYEQYF. The CDR3 DNA reads as TGTGCCAGCAGCGTAGGATACGGGGGGTACGAGCAGTACTTC.

The chain links TRBV27 to TRBJ2-3, with D possibly being TRBD2 (6 bases). The CDR3 runs 13 residues. Germline V gene sequence: CDR1 MNHEY, CDR2 SMNVEV (reference sequence). V was shortened by 6 bases and J by 8 bases, with 15 bases between the two germline ends. Written as DNA, the CDR3 is TGTGCCAGCAGGCGGGAAAACGAGATTACGCAGTATTTT. Amino acids: CASRRENEITQYF.

In regard to this clone: The same CDR3 arises from other DNA sequences in this sample as well. This sequence joins TRBV5-1 and TRBJ1-6; 7 bases are shared with TRBD1. The CDR3 consists of 14 residues. Germline trimming cut 2 bases from V and 7 bases from J; bases unmatched to any gene: 3. Germline values: CDR1 SGHRS, CDR2 YFSETQ. The chain's CDR3 is CASSLDRANSPLHF. The CDR3 nucleotides read TGCGCCAGCAGCTTAGACAGGGCCAATTCACCCCTCCACTTT.

V and J are TRBV7-2 and TRBJ2-7; 9 bases agree with TRBD2. CDR3 size: 16 residues. The germline V gene encodes CDR1 SGHTA and CDR2 FQGNSA. The V gene end was trimmed by 5 bases and the J gene end by 3 bases; junction bases not matched to a gene: 11. CDR3 sequence: CASSAGGLAGNYEQYF. CDR3 in DNA: TGTGCCAGCAGCGCAGGGGGGCTAGCGGGGAACTACGAGCAGTACTTC.

The gene calls are TRBV7-2 and TRBJ2-7; possible D gene TRBD2, 7 bases. Per the germline V gene, CDR1 is SGHTA and CDR2 is FQGNSA. The CDR3 consists of 16 residues. V was cut by 1 base and J by 4 bases, with 17 bases left in between. CDR3 in amino acids: CASSLVAGALGYEQYF. CDR3 DNA: TGTGCCAGCAGCTTAGTGGCGGGGGCGCTTGGATACGAGCAGTACTTC.

The V and J genes are TRBV28 and TRBJ1-2; D remains unclear. The CDR3 consists of 14 residues. Germline V gene data show CDR1 as MDHEN and CDR2 as SYDVKM. Trimming stripped 1 base from V and 5 bases from J, with 11 bases between. Written as DNA, the CDR3 is TGTGCCAGCAGTTTATCTTACACGCGGTATGGCTACACCTTC. Translating gives CASSLSYTRYGYTF.

V and J are TRBV5-5 and TRBJ1-2, with no clear D. V was trimmed by 0 bases and J by 6 bases, leaving 12 bases between them. The CDR3 spans 14 residues. CDR1 is SGHKS and CDR2 is YYEKEE in the germline V gene (reference sequence). CDR3 residues: CASSLAGMRDGYTF. For the CDR3, the DNA is TGTGCCAGCAGCTTGGCCGGGATGAGGGATGGCTACACCTTC.

This chain joins TRBV4-2 and TRBJ2-1; a possible D gene is TRBD2 (5 bases). The V gene's germline CDR1 is LGHNA and CDR2 YNFKEQ. V lost 3 bases, J lost 1 base, and 16 bases lay in between. This CDR3 is 17 amino acids long. CDR3 sequence reads: CASSHYAGLGSYNEQFF. The CDR3 DNA reads TGTGCCAGCAGCCACTATGCGGGCTTAGGGTCCTACAATGAGCAGTTCTTC.

This clone was detected once. The chain combines TRBV28 with TRBJ1-2, with D possibly being TRBD1 (5 bases). Trimming took off 3 bases at V and 2 bases at J, with 7 bases between the two ends. The CDR3 consists of 13 residues. Germline-derived CDR1 and CDR2 are MDHEN and SYDVKM. CDR3 region: CASSLGQNYGYTF. In DNA form, the CDR3 reads TGTGCCAGCAGTTTGGGGCAGAACTATGGCTACACCTTC.

The chain combines TRBV6-5 with TRBJ1-1, with unresolved D. Germline V gene data show CDR1 as MNHEY and CDR2 as SVGAGI. The CDR3 consists of 15 residues. The germline V and J ends were trimmed by 6 bases and 6 bases, with 20 bases remaining between them. The CDR3 region is CASSSHSNPLAEAFF. The DNA for the CDR3 is TGTGCCAGCAGCTCCCACAGCAATCCACTCGCTGAAGCTTTCTTT.

This clone appeared a few times. The chain joins TRBV4-1 to TRBJ1-2, with D possibly TRBD1 on 5 matching bases. Trimming removed 2 bases from V and 3 bases from J, with 7 bases in between. From germline, CDR1 is MGHRA and CDR2 YSYEKL. This CDR3 has 13 residues. CDR3 DNA: TGCGCCAGCAGCCAACAGGGCTACTATGGCTACACCTTC. Translated: CASSQQGYYGYTF.

The CDR3 coding sequence is TGTGCCAGCAGCGTCCCAACCGGGGAGCTGTTTTTT. Translation: CASSVPTGELFF. J is TRBJ2-2 and V is TRBV9; D remains unclear. Trimming shortened V by 2 bases and J by 5 bases, and 4 bases separated the two germline ends. This CDR3 comprises 12 residues. The germline V gene has CDR1 SGDLS and CDR2 YYNGEE. Combining the CDR3 with reference TRBV9 and TRBJ2-2 gives the whole variable domain DSGVTQTPKHLITATGQRVTLRCSPRSGDLSVYWYQQSLDQGLQFLIQYYNGEERAKGNILERFSAQQFPDLHSELNLSSLELGDSALYFCASSVPTGELFFGEGSRLTVL.

The V call is TRBV28, the J call TRBJ2-1, with D perhaps TRBD1 (6 bases). CDR3 length equals 14 residues. The germline V gene has CDR1 MDHEN and CDR2 SYDVKM. The ends were cut back, 7 bases at V and 0 bases at J, with 10 bases in the middle. The chain's CDR3 is CASIRGGSYNEQFF. The DNA of the CDR3 is TGTGCCAGCATCAGGGGTGGCTCCTACAATGAGCAGTTCTTC.

The chain joins TRBV5-1 to TRBJ2-7; 8 bases map to TRBD1. The V and J ends lost 2 bases and 3 bases, in that order; junction bases with no gene match: 4. The CDR3 spans 14 residues. Germline CDR1 reads SGHRS; CDR2 reads YFSETQ. CDR3 in amino acids: CASSFSTGGYEQYF. Written as DNA, the CDR3 is TGCGCCAGCAGCTTCTCAACAGGGGGCTACGAGCAGTACTTC.

This chain connects TRBV28 to TRBJ2-1; D ambiguous. Germline CDR1 and CDR2: MDHEN and SYDVKM. CDR3 size: 13 residues. Trimming left V 1 base short and J 5 bases short, with 6 bases between. As DNA, the CDR3 is TGTGCCAGCAGTTTATCCTTCGACAATGAGCAGTTCTTC. As protein: CASSLSFDNEQFF.

The rearrangement joins TRBV24-1 to TRBJ2-3; possibly TRBD2 for D (6 bases). The V gene lost 3 bases and the J gene lost 2 bases, with 14 bases spanning the gap. The CDR3 runs 16 residues. CDR1 and CDR2 (germline): KGHDR, SFDVKD. The CDR3 reads CATSDSGAGHTDTQYF. The CDR3 bases are TGTGCCACCAGTGATAGTGGAGCGGGCCACACAGATACGCAGTATTTT.

This clone occurred once. Germline is not matched at one junction end, which may reflect a read error. The chain employs TRBV7-7 and TRBJ2-7, with TRBD2 matching over 14 bases. The CDR3 consists of 16 residues. Germline CDR1 SSHAT, CDR2 FNYEAQ (reference sequence). CDR3 region: CASSPRLAGGPVEQYF. In DNA form, the CDR3 reads TGTGCTAGCAGCCCCCGACTAGCGGGAGGGCCAGTCGAGCAGTACTTC.

The V call is TRBV7-9, the J call TRBJ2-7; no definite D call. The V gene's germline CDR1 is SEHNR and CDR2 FQNEAQ (reference sequence). The V and J ends lost 0 bases and 3 bases respectively, with 6 bases between them. The CDR3 sequence is 13 residues long. In DNA, the CDR3 is TGTGCCAGCAGCTTAGCCAGTAACTACGAGCAGTACTTC. Translation: CASSLASNYEQYF. Looking up the rest from reference TRBV7-9 and TRBJ2-7 gives the full variable domain: DTGVSQNPRHKITKRGQNVTFRCDPISEHNRLYWYRQTLGQGPEFLTYFQNEAQLEKSRLLSDRFSAERPKGSFSTLEIQRTEQGDSAMYLCASSLASNYEQYFGPGTRLTVT.

V usage is TRBV5-6 and J usage is TRBJ1-2; D unclear. With 4 bases removed from V and 4 bases from J, the gap between germline ends came to 14 bases. The CDR3 is 14 residues long. Per germline, CDR1 SGHDT and CDR2 YYEEEE. The CDR3 protein is CASSGARLGYGYTF. As DNA, the CDR3 is TGTGCCAGCAGCGGCGCGAGGCTGGGCTATGGCTACACCTTC.

This sequence joins TRBV6-6 and TRBJ2-3, with 15 bases fitting TRBD2. V lost 5 bases, J lost 6 bases, and 3 bases stayed unmatched. CDR1 and CDR2 (germline): MNHNY, SVGAGI (reference sequence). This CDR3 has 15 amino acids. The CDR3 DNA follows: TGTGCCAGCAGTCCCGGACTAGCGGGGGGGGATACGCAGTATTTT. It specifies CASSPGLAGGDTQYF.